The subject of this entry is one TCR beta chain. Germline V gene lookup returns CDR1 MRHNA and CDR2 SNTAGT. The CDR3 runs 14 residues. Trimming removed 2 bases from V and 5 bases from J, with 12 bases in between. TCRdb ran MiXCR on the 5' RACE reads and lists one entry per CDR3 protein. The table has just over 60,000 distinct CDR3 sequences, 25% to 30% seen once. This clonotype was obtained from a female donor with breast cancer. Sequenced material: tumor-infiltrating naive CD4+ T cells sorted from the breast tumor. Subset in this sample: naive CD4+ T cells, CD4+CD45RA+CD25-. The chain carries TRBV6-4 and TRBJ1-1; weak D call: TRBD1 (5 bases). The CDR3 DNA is TGTGCCAGCAGTGACGGGGGGGGTGGGACTGAAGCTTTCTTT. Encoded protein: CASSDGGGGTEAFF.